The 2 T cell receptor beta chains listed next were all sequenced from one sample in a study of T cell changes during pregnancy in multiple sclerosis. Data came from immunoSEQ multiplex PCR; TCRdb stores just in-frame clones and leaves some out. The sample contains about 56,000 clones, about 89% of which appear only once. Sequencing used peripheral blood, obtained after pregnancy. These TCRs come from a female donor with multiple sclerosis, enrolled in a pregnancy study.

V is TRBV5-1 and J is TRBJ1-1; D is undetermined. Per germline, CDR1 SGHRS and CDR2 YFSETQ. V lost 0 bases, J lost 1 base, and 13 bases lay in between. The CDR3 length is 16 residues. The CDR3: CASSLAAWAGNTEAFF. CDR3 coding DNA: TGCGCCAGCAGCTTGGCGGCCTGGGCAGGGAACACTGAAGCTTTCTTT.

The V gene is TRBV9, the J gene TRBJ1-1; a weak D match, TRBD1 (6 bases). CDR3 size: 16 residues. V lost 4 bases and J 11 bases, leaving 27 bases between the germline ends. The germline V gene has CDR1 SGDLS and CDR2 YYNGEE. CDR3 sequence reads: CASSPYRSGVEWGAFF. CDR3 in DNA: TGTGCCAGCAGCCCTTATAGGTCAGGGGTCGAATGGGGGGCTTTCTTT.